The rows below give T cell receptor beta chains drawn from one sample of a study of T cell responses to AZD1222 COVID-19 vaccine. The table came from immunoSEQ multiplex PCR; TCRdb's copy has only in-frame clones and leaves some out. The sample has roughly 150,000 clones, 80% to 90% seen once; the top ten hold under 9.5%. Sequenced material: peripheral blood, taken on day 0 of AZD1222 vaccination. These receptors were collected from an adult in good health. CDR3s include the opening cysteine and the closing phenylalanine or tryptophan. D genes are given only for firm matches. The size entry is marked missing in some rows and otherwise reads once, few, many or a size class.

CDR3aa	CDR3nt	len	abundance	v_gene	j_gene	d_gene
CASSLNYGYTF	TGTGCCAGCAGCTTAAACTATGGCTACACCTTC	11	-	TRBV7-9	TRBJ1-2	-
CSASGARSTEAFF	TGCAGTGCTAGTGGGGCACGAAGCACTGAAGCTTTCTTT	13	-	TRBV20-1	TRBJ1-1	-
CASSSRQGSNQPQHF	TGTGCCAGCAGTTCACGACAGGGTAGCAATCAGCCCCAGCATTTT	15	few	TRBV6-5	TRBJ1-5	TRBD1
CAWRNFGQYGYTF	TGTGCCTGGAGAAATTTTGGACAGTACGGCTACACCTTC	13	-	TRBV30	TRBJ1-2	-
CASSGSSDTEAFF	TGTGCCAGTAGTGGGAGTAGCGACACTGAAGCTTTCTTT	13	-	TRBV19	TRBJ1-1	-
CASSFPETVNTEAFF	TGTGCCAGCAGCTTCCCGGAGACGGTGAACACTGAAGCTTTCTTT	15	-	TRBV11-2	TRBJ1-1	-
CASSIRQGNQPQHF	TGTGCCAGCAGCATTAGACAGGGCAATCAGCCCCAGCATTTT	14	-	TRBV5-8	TRBJ1-5	-
CSVGQETQYF	TGCAGCGTTGGTCAAGAGACCCAGTACTTC	10	-	TRBV29-1	TRBJ2-5	-
CASSPGAGNQPQHF	TGTGCCAGCAGTCCCGGGGCAGGCAATCAGCCCCAGCATTTT	14	once	TRBV28	TRBJ1-5	-
CASSLFSTPYGYTF	TGTGCCAGCAGCTTATTCAGTACCCCCTATGGCTACACCTTC	14	-	TRBV13	TRBJ1-2	-
CSVEGEVYNEQFF	TGCAGCGTTGAAGGGGAGGTATACAATGAGCAGTTCTTC	13	-	TRBV29-1	TRBJ2-1	-
CASSLFLSGNEQFF	-	14	-	TRBV13	TRBJ2-1	-
CSAGLAYNEQFF	TGCAGCGCGGGACTAGCGTACAATGAGCAGTTCTTC	12	-	TRBV29-1	TRBJ2-1	TRBD2
CASSPVSGPYSNQPQHF	TGTGCCAGCTCACCCGTCTCAGGACCGTATAGCAATCAGCCCCAGCATTTT	17	-	TRBV18	TRBJ1-5	-
CASSQMRGEDGYTF	TGTGCCAGCAGCCAGATGCGGGGAGAAGATGGCTACACCTTC	14	-	TRBV5-6	TRBJ1-2	-
CASSESNEKLFF	TGCGCCAGCAGTGAGTCGAATGAAAAACTGTTTTTT	12	-	TRBV10-1	TRBJ1-4	-
CASRGRTGELNEQFF	TGCGCCAGCAGGGGGAGGACAGGGGAGCTCAATGAGCAGTTCTTC	15	few	TRBV5-1	TRBJ2-1	TRBD1
CATWTLPGQETQYF	TGCGCCACCTGGACTCTCCCGGGCCAAGAGACCCAGTACTTC	14	once	TRBV5-1	TRBJ2-5	-
CASSYGGNQPQHF	TGTGCCAGCAGTTACGGGGGGAATCAGCCCCAGCATTTT	13	-	TRBV2	TRBJ1-5	-
CASSYDQRPTDTQYF	TGTGCCAGCAGTTACGATCAGAGACCCACAGATACGCAGTATTTT	15	once	TRBV6-2/TRBV6-3	TRBJ2-3	-
CASSPTTPTREGFNEQFF	TGTGCCAGCAGCCCAACTACCCCCACTCGGGAGGGGTTCAATGAGCAGTTCTTC	18	-	TRBV4-2	TRBJ2-1	TRBD2
CASSIAPWTGGGGYTF	TGTGCCAGTAGTATAGCGCCGTGGACAGGGGGTGGCGGCTACACCTTC	16	few	TRBV19	TRBJ1-2	TRBD1
CASISFGTGRDYGYTF	TGTGCCAGCATTTCATTCGGGACAGGGAGGGACTATGGCTACACCTTC	16	-	TRBV28	TRBJ1-2	TRBD1
CASSLTPGEYTEAFF	TGTGCCAGCAGTTTAACCCCAGGGGAATATACTGAAGCTTTCTTT	15	few	TRBV27	TRBJ1-1	-
CASSSQTAPYGYTF	TGTGCCAGCAGCTCCCAGACAGCTCCCTATGGCTACACCTTC	14	-	TRBV5-4	TRBJ1-2	-
CASSSASGETQYF	TGTGCCAGCAGTTCGGCCTCAGGGGAGACCCAGTACTTC	13	once	TRBV27	TRBJ2-5	-
CASSQGVATGAPYEQYF	TGCGCCAGCAGCCAAGGGGTAGCGACAGGGGCCCCCTACGAGCAGTACTTC	17	-	TRBV4-1	TRBJ2-7	TRBD1
CASSVGSGGPWEQYF	TGTGCCAGCAGCGTAGGGTCGGGAGGGCCTTGGGAGCAGTACTTC	15	few	TRBV9	TRBJ2-7	TRBD2
CASSPIGGNEQYF	TGTGCCAGCTCACCAATCGGCGGGAACGAGCAGTACTTC	13	-	TRBV18	TRBJ2-7	-
CASKGGYEQYF	TGTGCCAGCAAGGGCGGTTACGAGCAGTACTTC	11	-	TRBV27	TRBJ2-7	-
CASSEGQGLGYTF	TGTGCCAGCAGTGAAGGACAGGGATTAGGCTACACCTTC	13	-	TRBV2	TRBJ1-2	TRBD1
CASSRTGPTDTQYF	TGTGCCAGCAGCCGGACAGGCCCTACAGATACGCAGTATTTT	14	-	TRBV7-2	TRBJ2-3	TRBD1
CASSLREPGSEQYF	TGTGCCAGCAGCCTCCGGGAGCCCGGAAGCGAGCAGTACTTC	14	-	TRBV5-5	TRBJ2-7	-
CASSFTGYEQYF	TGCGCCAGCAGCTTCACAGGGTACGAGCAGTACTTC	12	-	TRBV5-1	TRBJ2-7	-
CASSETGEQFF	TGTGCCAGCAGCGAGACCGGAGAGCAGTTCTTC	11	-	TRBV2	TRBJ2-1	-
CASSRGGGNSPLHF	TGTGCCAGCAGCAGGGGGGGAGGTAATTCACCCCTCCACTTT	14	-	TRBV3-1/TRBV3-2	TRBJ1-6	-
CASSLGLPTLGNTIYF	TGTGCCAGCTCATTGGGGCTTCCTACACTCGGAAACACCATATATTTT	16	-	TRBV18	TRBJ1-3	-
CASSIMGTASTDTQYF	TGTGCCAGTAGTATAATGGGTACAGCTAGCACAGATACGCAGTATTTT	16	-	TRBV19	TRBJ2-3	-
CASSFKRETQYF	TGTGCCAGCAGCTTCAAAAGAGAGACCCAGTACTTC	12	-	TRBV7-8	TRBJ2-5	-
CASSEENSSYEQYF	TGTGCCAGCAGCGAGGAGAACAGCTCCTACGAGCAGTACTTC	14	-	TRBV5-5	TRBJ2-7	-
CASSFGTTNEKLFF	TGTGCCAGCAGTTTCGGAACAACTAATGAAAAACTGTTTTTT	14	-	TRBV6-5	TRBJ1-4	-
CASRIPSLAPHNEQFF	TGCGCCAGCAGGATCCCATCACTAGCCCCCCACAATGAGCAGTTCTTC	16	-	TRBV10-2	TRBJ2-1	-
CAISDGGGYTF	TGTGCCATCAGTGACGGGGGTGGCTACACCTTC	11	-	TRBV10-3	TRBJ1-2	-